This T cell receptor beta chain was observed in a study of blood T cell repertoires in COVID-19. Study overall: Sites across the United States, Italy and Spain contributed samples from acute and convalescent COVID-19. Sources were T cells, B-cell-depleted T cells, or PBMCs; the material itself was cDNA or gDNA.

Germline assignment: CDR1 MGHRA and CDR2 YSYEKL. With 0 bases removed from V and 3 bases from J, the gap between germline ends came to 22 bases. The CDR3 runs 19 residues. The table came from immunoSEQ multiplex PCR; TCRdb's copy has only in-frame clones and leaves some out. The sample lists 300,000 to 450,000 clones; about 90% were seen once. The source material was PBMCs or T cells enriched from blood (not recorded which). The rearrangement uses TRBV4-1 and TRBJ2-3, with D possibly matching TRBD2 (7 bases). This sequence originates from a woman aged 25 to 39 who had recovered from COVID-19. The CDR3 coding sequence is TGCGCCAGCAGCCAAGATGGGACATCGAGCGGGGCAAGGACAGATACGCAGTATTTT. It encodes CASSQDGTSSGARTDTQYF.